This T cell receptor (beta chain) was identified during a study of blood T cells in healthy people across ages. General study points: Long-lived donors exceeded aged donors in naive CD4+ cells and diversity. Investigators viewed diversity estimates from one million T cells as underestimates, the study reported.

This clonotype occurred a few times. Its matching antigen is unknown. The trim removed 1 base at V and 6 bases at J, leaving 4 bases unmatched. This CDR3 has 14 residues. Germline values: CDR1 MGHRA, CDR2 YSYEKL. Primers used in a second PCR of roughly 6 to 11 cycles were a sample-barcoded 5' primer and a J-beta primer mix. TCRdb called the 5' RACE reads again in MiXCR, with one record for every CDR3 protein. The table records approximately 1.5 million distinct CDR3 sequences, roughly 30% of them present only once. The chain uses TRBV4-1 and TRBJ2-3, with TRBD2 matching 7 bases. The TCR comes from a woman aged 25 to 45 in good health. Sequenced: blood. The CDR3 loop reads CASSQVLAVDTQYF. The CDR3 region has the DNA TGCGCCAGCAGCCAAGTGCTAGCGGTGGATACGCAGTATTTT.